This is a list of T cell receptor beta chains from one sample in a study of cytomegalovirus exposure and HLA in healthy donors. Sequencing used immunoSEQ multiplex PCR; TCRdb keeps in-frame clones, though not all of them. This sample has about 150,000 clones, with approximately 80% found just once. Sequencing input: PBMCs. The receptors originated from a man aged 30 to 39 in good health and CMV-seropositive. Each CDR3 is given with its conserved first and last residue. A D gene is named only where the DNA matches it firmly. For some rows the clone size is stated as once, few or many, or as a class when expanded; others skip it.

d_call	clone_size	v_call	j_call	cdr3_nt	cdr3_aa
.	.	TRBV7-9	TRBJ2-3	TGTGCCAGCTCCGGGGAGAATCAGGATACGCAGTATTTT	CASSGENQDTQYF
.	once	TRBV23-1	TRBJ2-3	TGCGCCAGCAGTCAAGTGGGCCGGGGGAAAACTAGCACAGATACGCAGTATTTT	CASSQVGRGKTSTDTQYF
.	.	TRBV28	TRBJ2-7	TGTGCCAGCAGCCCCCCGGGGGTGGGCGAGCAGTACTTC	CASSPPGVGEQYF
.	.	TRBV14	TRBJ1-1	TGTGCCAGCAGCCACCGTAGGAGTATATCTGAAGCTTTCTTT	CASSHRRSISEAFF
.	.	TRBV29-1	TRBJ2-1	TGCAGCGTTGAAGAGGCCCATTCCCGGTTCTTC	CSVEEAHSRFF
TRBD1	.	TRBV2	TRBJ2-7	TGTGCCAGCAGTGAACCGACAGGGGGTCAATACGAGCAGTACTTC	CASSEPTGGQYEQYF
TRBD2	once	TRBV27	TRBJ2-7	TGTGCCAGCAGTTTACGCCTAGCGGGAGTTTACGAGCAGTACTTC	CASSLRLAGVYEQYF
.	many	TRBV4-2	TRBJ2-6	TGTGCCAGCAGCCAAGATAGGGGGGGGGCCAACGTCCTGACTTTC	CASSQDRGGANVLTF
.	.	TRBV7-8	TRBJ2-5	TGTGCCAGCAGCCGGCAGACTACTGGGACCCAGTACTTC	CASSRQTTGTQYF
TRBD2	few	TRBV7-9	TRBJ2-1	TGTGCCAGCAGCTTGGGTCTTAGCGGGGGCAACAATGAGCAGTTCTTC	CASSLGLSGGNNEQFF
.	.	TRBV5-5	TRBJ1-1	TGTGCCAGCAGCTTGGGTGCGAGGGCTGAAGCTTTCTTT	CASSLGARAEAFF
TRBD1	.	TRBV19	TRBJ2-3	TGTGCCAGTAGTCACGACAGGGAAAACACAGATACGCAGTATTTT	CASSHDRENTDTQYF
TRBD1	.	TRBV5-1	TRBJ2-5	TGCGCCAGCAGCTCCGGGACAGCAAAAGAGACCCAGTACTTC	CASSSGTAKETQYF
TRBD2	.	TRBV14	TRBJ2-1	TGTGCCAGCAGCCAACTCGGGGGGATATCCTACAATGAGCAGTTCTTC	CASSQLGGISYNEQFF
.	.	TRBV28	TRBJ2-7	TGTGCCAGCACTCGGAGACTTCCCTACGAGCAGTACTTC	CASTRRLPYEQYF
.	.	TRBV4-2	TRBJ2-6	TGTGCCAGCAGCCAAGATTTGTTAGTTACTGGGGCCAACGTCCTGACTTTC	CASSQDLLVTGANVLTF
.	.	TRBV6-6	TRBJ2-3	TGTGCCAGCAGTTACTCTGGGACTTTTCCAGATACGCAGTATTTT	CASSYSGTFPDTQYF
.	.	TRBV5-5	TRBJ2-3	TGTGCCAGCAGTCGTCAGATAGCCACAGATACGCAGTATTTT	CASSRQIATDTQYF
.	.	TRBV29-1	TRBJ1-2	TGCAGCGTTGAAGCGGGGGGCTCTAACTATGGCTACACCTTC	CSVEAGGSNYGYTF
TRBD2	few	TRBV23-1	TRBJ2-3	TGCGCCAGCAGTCAGTGGGGGGGGAGGAACACAGATACGCAGTATTTT	CASSQWGGRNTDTQYF
.	.	TRBV19	TRBJ2-7	TGTGCCAGTACCTCCTCCGACGAGCAGTACTTC	CASTSSDEQYF
TRBD1	few	TRBV27	TRBJ2-1	TGTGCCAGCAGAGACCTCCCTCGGGACAGGGGAGAATTTGGCTCCTACAATGAGCAGTTCTTC	CASRDLPRDRGEFGSYNEQFF
.	.	TRBV4-2	TRBJ2-3	TGTGCCAGCAGCCCCCGGGGGTCTATGTGGGGCACAGATACGCAGTATTTT	CASSPRGSMWGTDTQYF
.	.	TRBV4-2	TRBJ2-3	TGTGCCAGCAGCCAAGATTGGGCCAGTAGCACAGATACGCAGTATTTT	CASSQDWASSTDTQYF
.	.	TRBV5-1	TRBJ2-1	TGCGCCAGCAGCTTACCCCGGCGGAGCGAGCAGTTCTTC	CASSLPRRSEQFF
.	.	TRBV29-1	TRBJ1-1	TGCAGCGTTGAATCAGGGAAGCCGAACACTGAAGCTTTCTTT	CSVESGKPNTEAFF
.	once	TRBV28	TRBJ1-2	TGTGCCAGCAGTCAGGCAGTCTATGGCTACACCTTC	CASSQAVYGYTF
.	.	TRBV7-9	TRBJ2-1	TGTGCCAGCAGCTTCACGGGAACCCTCACCTACAATGAGCAGTTCTTC	CASSFTGTLTYNEQFF
.	.	TRBV7-8	TRBJ1-1	TGTGCCAGCAGCTTAGGCACGGCAGGGTCAACTGAAGCTTTCTTT	CASSLGTAGSTEAFF
.	.	TRBV9	TRBJ2-5	TGTGCCAGCAGCGTAGGCGGGGTACAAGAGACCCAGTACTTC	CASSVGGVQETQYF
TRBD2	.	TRBV11-3	TRBJ2-3	TGTGCCAGCAGCTTAGCCGGTGGGACTAGCGGGATACCAGATACGCAGTATTTT	CASSLAGGTSGIPDTQYF
TRBD1	.	TRBV27	TRBJ1-2	TGTGCCAGCAGTTTATCCCCCGTGACAGGGATCAATGGCTACACCTTC	CASSLSPVTGINGYTF
.	.	TRBV5-1	TRBJ1-4	TGCGCCAGCAGCTTGAAACTGAATGAAAAACTGTTTTTT	CASSLKLNEKLFF
.	.	TRBV9	TRBJ2-7	TGTGCCAGCAGCGCCCAAGGAGGGACCGGAGAATACGAGCAGTACTTC	CASSAQGGTGEYEQYF
.	once	TRBV11-1	TRBJ2-5	TGTGCCAGCAGCCCAGAACGGGGGGCCCAAGAGACCCAGTACTTC	CASSPERGAQETQYF
TRBD2	once	TRBV13	TRBJ2-1	TGTGCCAGCAGCGCAACTAGCGGATCCGCCTACAATGAGCAGTTCTTC	CASSATSGSAYNEQFF
TRBD2	.	TRBV29-1	TRBJ2-1	TGCAGCGTTGGAGGAGGGCTTAGCGGGAATTACCCCAATGAGCAGTTCTTC	CSVGGGLSGNYPNEQFF
TRBD2	.	TRBV19	TRBJ2-2	TGTGCCAGTACCCTATGGGGGTGGACTAGCGGGACTGGCGGGGAACTGTTTTTT	CASTLWGWTSGTGGELFF
TRBD2	.	TRBV7-9	TRBJ2-3	TGTGCCAGCAGCTTAGGGGTAGCGGGTACAGATACGCAGTATTTT	CASSLGVAGTDTQYF
.	.	TRBV25-1	TRBJ2-7	TGTGCCAGCAGTGAATATCAGGGATCTCGATCCTACGAGCAGTACTTC	CASSEYQGSRSYEQYF